Listed below are T cell receptor beta chains from one sample, sequenced in a study of blood T cells in healthy people across ages. TCRdb reprocessed the 5' RACE reads via MiXCR and lists one record per CDR3 protein. The sample yields around 600,000 distinct CDR3 sequences, roughly 43% seen once. The specimen was blood. These receptors were taken from an older man in good health. Both conserved end residues are part of each CDR3. A D gene is named only where the DNA matches it firmly. Some rows mark clone size as missing; the rest say once, few, many or name a class of expanded clone.

v_call	clone_size	d_call	j_call	cdr3_aa	cdr3_nt
TRBV6-2/TRBV6-3	once	TRBD2	TRBJ2-7	CASSRTLAGVSYEQYF	TGTGCCAGCAGCCGTACGCTGGCGGGGGTCTCCTACGAGCAGTACTTC
TRBV29-1	.	.	TRBJ2-4	CSVTDTRGQGIQYF	TGCAGCGTTACAGACACTAGAGGTCAGGGCATTCAGTACTTC
TRBV14	.	.	TRBJ1-6	CASSQWGSGGSSSPLHF	TGTGCCAGCAGCCAATGGGGTTCCGGGGGCTCAAGTTCACCCCTCCACTTT
TRBV5-1	few	.	TRBJ2-5	CASSLFSEETQYF	TGCGCCAGCAGCTTGTTCAGCGAAGAGACCCAGTACTTC
TRBV13	.	TRBD2	TRBJ2-1	CASGLGRAGVTYNEQFF	TGTGCCAGCGGCTTAGGGCGTGCGGGAGTCACCTACAATGAGCAGTTCTTC
TRBV4-2	.	TRBD1	TRBJ2-3	CASSQASGTGTDTQYF	TGTGCCAGCAGCCAAGCATCAGGGACAGGGACAGATACGCAGTATTTT
TRBV15	.	TRBD1	TRBJ2-4	CATSRDQGAMNIQYF	TGTGCCACCAGCAGAGATCAGGGGGCGATGAACATTCAGTACTTC
TRBV11-3	.	.	TRBJ2-5	CASSLGGGSQETQYF	TGTGCCAGCAGCTTAGGTGGCGGCAGCCAAGAGACCCAGTACTTC
TRBV27	few	.	TRBJ2-1	CASSFQGRGEQFF	TGTGCCAGCAGTTTTCAGGGGAGGGGTGAGCAGTTCTTC
TRBV3-1	few	TRBD1	TRBJ2-1	CASSQLDRGNEQFF	TGTGCCAGCAGCCAACTGGACAGGGGCAATGAGCAGTTCTTC
TRBV20-1	few	.	TRBJ2-3	CSARFPASTDTQYF	TGCAGTGCTAGATTTCCGGCTTCTACAGATACGCAGTATTTT
TRBV3-1	few	TRBD1	TRBJ2-5	CASSGTGETQYF	TGTGCCAGCAGCGGGACAGGGGAGACCCAGTACTTC
TRBV20-1	.	.	TRBJ2-3	CSAVVAAGDTQYF	TGCAGTGCAGTGGTCGCGGCAGGAGATACGCAGTATTTT
TRBV20-1	.	.	TRBJ2-1	CSANHHGGLNSYNEQFF	TGCAGTGCTAATCATCACGGGGGACTCAACTCCTACAATGAGCAGTTCTTC
TRBV7-2	.	.	TRBJ1-1	CASSLYGLGNTEAFF	TGTGCCAGCAGCTTATACGGACTGGGCAACACTGAAGCTTTCTTT
TRBV7-2	.	.	TRBJ2-6	CASSLHGPGANVLTF	TGTGCCAGCAGCTTACACGGGCCTGGGGCCAACGTCCTGACTTTC
TRBV6-5	many	.	TRBJ2-5	CASRVGQAIQETQYF	TGTGCCAGCAGAGTAGGGCAGGCAATCCAAGAGACCCAGTACTTC
TRBV9	few	TRBD2	TRBJ2-1	CASGILATEQFF	TGTGCCAGCGGAATACTAGCGACTGAGCAGTTCTTC
TRBV29-1	.	TRBD2	TRBJ2-7	CSARTSGEKGYNEQYF	TGCAGCGCTCGGACTAGCGGGGAGAAAGGCTACAATGAGCAGTACTTC
TRBV28	once	.	TRBJ1-6	CASTSTAGGSPPHF	TGTGCCAGCACCTCGACCGCGGGAGGGTCACCCCCCCACTTT
TRBV4-3	.	.	TRBJ1-4	CASSQLRAARDEKLFF	TGCGCCAGCAGCCAATTACGGGCCGCTAGGGATGAAAAACTGTTTTTT
TRBV6-4	.	.	TRBJ2-3	CASSGREGFTDTQYF	TGTGCCAGCAGTGGCCGGGAAGGGTTCACAGATACGCAGTATTTT
TRBV28	.	TRBD1	TRBJ1-1	CASSSGQRNTEAFF	TGTGCCAGCAGTTCGGGACAGAGGAACACTGAAGCTTTCTTT
TRBV3-1	.	TRBD2	TRBJ2-2	CASSRNSGGITGELFF	TGTGCCAGCAGCCGGAATAGCGGGGGGATCACCGGGGAGCTGTTTTTT
TRBV6-6	.	.	TRBJ2-7	CASSDGSPGDEQYF	TGTGCCAGCAGTGACGGTTCCCCAGGGGACGAGCAGTACTTC
TRBV6-2/TRBV6-3	few	.	TRBJ1-1	CASSYFPPEAFF	TGTGCCAGCAGTTATTTTCCCCCTGAAGCTTTCTTT
TRBV28	few	.	TRBJ2-3	CASSLQSGRVATDTQYF	TGTGCCAGCAGTTTACAGTCGGGCAGGGTGGCCACAGATACGCAGTATTTT
TRBV5-1	.	.	TRBJ2-7	CASSLERTDSYEQYF	TGCGCCAGCAGCTTGGAAAGGACCGATTCCTACGAGCAGTACTTC
TRBV5-1	.	.	TRBJ2-1	CASSLVGGSQGTYNEQFF	TGCGCCAGCAGCTTAGTCGGGGGCTCCCAGGGCACCTACAATGAGCAGTTCTTC
TRBV29-1	few	.	TRBJ2-7	CSARRAQDLTYEQYF	TGCAGCGCCCGGAGGGCTCAGGACCTGACCTACGAGCAGTACTTC
TRBV4-2	.	.	TRBJ2-1	CASSQERDRFYNEQFF	TGTGCCAGCAGCCAAGAAAGGGACCGATTCTACAATGAGCAGTTCTTC
TRBV29-1	.	TRBD1	TRBJ2-7	CSVRGQVGPYEQYF	TGCAGCGTTCGAGGACAGGTGGGACCCTACGAGCAGTACTTC
TRBV21-1	.	.	TRBJ2-3	CASSLPSPTAQYF	TGTGCCAGCAGCCTCCCTTCCCCAACCGCGCAGTATTTT
TRBV20-1	.	TRBD2	TRBJ2-3	CSASFVAGDADTQYF	TGCAGTGCTAGTTTTGTAGCGGGGGACGCAGATACGCAGTATTTT
TRBV7-2	.	.	TRBJ1-5	CASSISAGLNQPQHF	TGTGCCAGCAGCATCAGTGCGGGACTGAATCAGCCCCAGCATTTT
TRBV20-1	.	TRBD2	TRBJ2-1	CSAPGSSPSGGLEIEQFF	TGCAGTGCTCCCGGCTCCTCCCCTAGCGGGGGTCTTGAGATCGAGCAGTTCTTC
TRBV6-5	.	.	TRBJ1-5	CASSYRGSSQPQHF	TGTGCCAGCAGTTACCGGGGCAGCAGTCAGCCCCAGCATTTT